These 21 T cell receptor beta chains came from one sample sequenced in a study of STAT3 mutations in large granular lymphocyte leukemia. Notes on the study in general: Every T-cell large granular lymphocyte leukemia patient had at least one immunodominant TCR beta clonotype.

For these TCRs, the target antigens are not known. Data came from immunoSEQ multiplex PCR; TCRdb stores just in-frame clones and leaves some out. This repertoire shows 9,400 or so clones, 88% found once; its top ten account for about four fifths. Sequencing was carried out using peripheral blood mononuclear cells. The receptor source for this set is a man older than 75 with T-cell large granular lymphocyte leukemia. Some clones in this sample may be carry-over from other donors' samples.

The CDR3 DNA is TGTGCCAGCAGTTCTTGGGGACAGGTCACTTCACCCCTCCACTTT. Translation: CASSSWGQVTSPLHF. The chain joins TRBV6-6 to TRBJ1-6, with TRBD1 identical over 8 bases. Per the germline V gene, CDR1 is MNHNY and CDR2 is SVGAGI (reference sequence). Germline trimming cut 4 bases from V and 9 bases from J; bases unmatched to any gene: 8. This CDR3 has 15 amino acids.

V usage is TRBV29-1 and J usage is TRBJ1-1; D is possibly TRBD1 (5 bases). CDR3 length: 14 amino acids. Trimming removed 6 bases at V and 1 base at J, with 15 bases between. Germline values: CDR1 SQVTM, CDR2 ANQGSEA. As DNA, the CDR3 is TGCAGCGTGGGATCGGTGGGGGGGAACACTGAAGCTTTCTTT. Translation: CSVGSVGGNTEAFF. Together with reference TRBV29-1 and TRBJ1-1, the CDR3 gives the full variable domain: SAVISQKPSRDICQRGTSLTIQCQVDSQVTMMFWYRQQPGQSLTLIATANQGSEATYESGFVIDKFPISRPNLTFSTLTVSNMSPEDSSIYLCSVGSVGGNTEAFFGQGTRLTVV.

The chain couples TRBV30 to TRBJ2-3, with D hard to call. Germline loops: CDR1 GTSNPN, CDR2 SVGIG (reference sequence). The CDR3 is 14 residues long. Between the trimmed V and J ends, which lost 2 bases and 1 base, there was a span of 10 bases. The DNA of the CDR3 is TGTGCCTGGAGTACCACTCGGGGCACAGATACGCAGTATTTT. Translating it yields CAWSTTRGTDTQYF.

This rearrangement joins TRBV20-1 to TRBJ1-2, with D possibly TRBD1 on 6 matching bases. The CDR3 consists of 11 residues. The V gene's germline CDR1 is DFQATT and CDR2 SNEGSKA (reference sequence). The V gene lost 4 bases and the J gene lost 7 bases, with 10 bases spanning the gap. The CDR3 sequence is CSATDSGGYTF. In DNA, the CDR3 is TGCAGTGCTACGGACAGTGGTGGCTACACCTTC.

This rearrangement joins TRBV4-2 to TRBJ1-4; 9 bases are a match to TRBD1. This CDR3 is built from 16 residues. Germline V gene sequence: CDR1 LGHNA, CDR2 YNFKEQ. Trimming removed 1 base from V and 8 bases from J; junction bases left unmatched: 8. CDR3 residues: CASSQVGGQGHEKLFF. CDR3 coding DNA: TGTGCCAGCAGCCAAGTAGGGGGACAGGGCCACGAAAAACTGTTTTTT.

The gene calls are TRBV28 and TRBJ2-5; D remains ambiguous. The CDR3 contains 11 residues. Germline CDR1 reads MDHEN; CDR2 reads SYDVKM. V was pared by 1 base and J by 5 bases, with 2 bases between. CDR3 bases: TGTGCCAGCAGTTTATCGGAGACCCAGTACTTC. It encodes CASSLSETQYF.

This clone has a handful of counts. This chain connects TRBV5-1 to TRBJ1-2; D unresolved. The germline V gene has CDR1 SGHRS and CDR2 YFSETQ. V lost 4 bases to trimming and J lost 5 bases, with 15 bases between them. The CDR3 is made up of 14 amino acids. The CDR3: CASSREEDQYGYTF. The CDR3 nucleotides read TGCGCCAGCAGCCGGGAGGAGGACCAATATGGCTACACCTTC.

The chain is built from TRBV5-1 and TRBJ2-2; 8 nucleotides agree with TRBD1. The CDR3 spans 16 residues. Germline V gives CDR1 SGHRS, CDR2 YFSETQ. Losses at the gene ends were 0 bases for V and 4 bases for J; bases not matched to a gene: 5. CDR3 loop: CASSLAGTGLTGELFF. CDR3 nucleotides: TGCGCCAGCAGCTTGGCCGGGACAGGTCTCACCGGGGAGCTGTTTTTT.

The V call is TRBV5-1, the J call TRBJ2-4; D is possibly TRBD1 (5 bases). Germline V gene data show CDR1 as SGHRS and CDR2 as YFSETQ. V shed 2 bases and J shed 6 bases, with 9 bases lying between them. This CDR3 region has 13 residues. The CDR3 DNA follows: TGCGCCAGCAGCTTCGGACAACTAAACATTCAGTACTTC. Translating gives CASSFGQLNIQYF.

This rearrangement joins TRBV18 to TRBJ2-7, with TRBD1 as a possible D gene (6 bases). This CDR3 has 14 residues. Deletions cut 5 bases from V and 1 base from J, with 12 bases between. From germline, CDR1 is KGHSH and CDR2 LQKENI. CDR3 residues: CASSAWDNSYEQYF. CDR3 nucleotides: TGTGCCAGCTCAGCCTGGGACAATTCCTACGAGCAGTACTTC.

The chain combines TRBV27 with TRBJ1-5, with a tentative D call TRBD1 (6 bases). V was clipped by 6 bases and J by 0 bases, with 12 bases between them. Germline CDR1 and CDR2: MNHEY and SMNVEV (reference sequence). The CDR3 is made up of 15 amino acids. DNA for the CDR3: TGTGCCAGCAGCCTACAGGGATATAGCAATCAGCCCCAGCATTTT. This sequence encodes CASSLQGYSNQPQHF.

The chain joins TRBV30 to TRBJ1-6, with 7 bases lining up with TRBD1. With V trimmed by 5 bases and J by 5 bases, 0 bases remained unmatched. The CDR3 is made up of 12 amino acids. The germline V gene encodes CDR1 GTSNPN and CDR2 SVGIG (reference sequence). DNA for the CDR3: TGTGCCTGGGGGACAGATAATTCACCCCTCCACTTT. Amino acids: CAWGTDNSPLHF.

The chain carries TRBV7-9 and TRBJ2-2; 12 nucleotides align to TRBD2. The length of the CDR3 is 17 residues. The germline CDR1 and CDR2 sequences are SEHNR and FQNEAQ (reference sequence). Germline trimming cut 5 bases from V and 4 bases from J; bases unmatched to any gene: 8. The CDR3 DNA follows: TGTGCCAGCAGCCCCACCCGACTAGCGGGGGCCACCGGGGAGCTGTTTTTT. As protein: CASSPTRLAGATGELFF.

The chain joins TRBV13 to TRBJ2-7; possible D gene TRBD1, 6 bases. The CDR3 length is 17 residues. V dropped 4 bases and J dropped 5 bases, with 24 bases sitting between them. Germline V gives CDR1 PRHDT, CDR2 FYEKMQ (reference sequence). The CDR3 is CASSSWTARGSGNEQYF. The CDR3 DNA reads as TGTGCCAGCAGCTCTTGGACAGCGAGAGGCAGTGGGAACGAGCAGTACTTC.

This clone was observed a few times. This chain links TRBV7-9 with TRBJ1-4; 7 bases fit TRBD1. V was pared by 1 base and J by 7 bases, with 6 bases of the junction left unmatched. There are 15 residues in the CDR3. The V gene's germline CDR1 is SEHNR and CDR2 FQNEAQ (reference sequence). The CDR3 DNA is TGTGCCAGCAGCTTAGGTGAGGGGGCGTCTGAAAAACTGTTTTTT. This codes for CASSLGEGASEKLFF.

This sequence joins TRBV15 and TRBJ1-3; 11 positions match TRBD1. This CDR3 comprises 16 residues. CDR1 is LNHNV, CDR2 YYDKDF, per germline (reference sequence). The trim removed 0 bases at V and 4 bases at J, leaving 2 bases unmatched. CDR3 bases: TGTGCCACCAGCAGAGAGGACAGGGGGCTCGGAAACACCATATATTTT. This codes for CATSREDRGLGNTIYF.

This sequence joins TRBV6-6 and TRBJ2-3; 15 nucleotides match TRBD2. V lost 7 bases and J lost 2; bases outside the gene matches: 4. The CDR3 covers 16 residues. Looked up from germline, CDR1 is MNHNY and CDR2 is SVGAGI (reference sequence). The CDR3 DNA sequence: TGTGCCAGCAAAGGACTAGCGGGGGGGCTCACAGATACGCAGTATTTT. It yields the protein CASKGLAGGLTDTQYF.

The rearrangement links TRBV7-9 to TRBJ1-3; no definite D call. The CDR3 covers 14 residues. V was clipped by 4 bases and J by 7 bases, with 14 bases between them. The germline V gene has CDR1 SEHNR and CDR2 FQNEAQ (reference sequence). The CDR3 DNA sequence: TGTGCCAGCAGCTACTCCGGGAACAGCAACACCATATATTTT. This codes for CASSYSGNSNTIYF.

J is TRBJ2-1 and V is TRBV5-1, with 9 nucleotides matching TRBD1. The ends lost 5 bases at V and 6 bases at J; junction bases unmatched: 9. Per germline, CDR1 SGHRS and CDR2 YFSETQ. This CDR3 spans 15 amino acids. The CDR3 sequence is CASSKLPGQGNEQFF. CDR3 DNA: TGCGCCAGCAGTAAACTTCCGGGACAGGGCAATGAGCAGTTCTTC.

CDR3 residues: CASSSRSGEQHF. The CDR3 nucleotides read TGTGCCAGCAGCTCCAGGAGTGGGGAGCAGCATTTT. This rearrangement joins TRBV7-2 to TRBJ1-5, with D unresolved. Per the germline V gene, CDR1 is SGHTA and CDR2 is FQGNSA. Trimming removed 4 bases from V and 13 bases from J, with 14 bases in between. The CDR3 is made up of 12 amino acids. Supplemented by reference TRBV7-2 and TRBJ1-5, the full variable domain reads GAGVSQSPSNKVTEKGKDVELRCDPISGHTALYWYRQSLGQGLEFLIYFQGNSAPDKSGLPSDRFSAERTGGSVSTLTIQRTQQEDSAVYLCASSSRSGEQHFGDGTRLSIL.

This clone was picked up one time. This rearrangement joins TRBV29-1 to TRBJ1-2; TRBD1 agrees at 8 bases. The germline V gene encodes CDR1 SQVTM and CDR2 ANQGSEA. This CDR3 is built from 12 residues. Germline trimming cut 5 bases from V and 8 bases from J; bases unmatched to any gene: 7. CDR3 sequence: CSVRQGALGYTF. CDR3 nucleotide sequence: TGCAGCGTTCGGCAGGGGGCTTTGGGCTACACCTTC. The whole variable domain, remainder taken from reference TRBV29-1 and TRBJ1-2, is SAVISQKPSRDICQRGTSLTIQCQVDSQVTMMFWYRQQPGQSLTLIATANQGSEATYESGFVIDKFPISRPNLTFSTLTVSNMSPEDSSIYLCSVRQGALGYTFGSGTRLTVV.